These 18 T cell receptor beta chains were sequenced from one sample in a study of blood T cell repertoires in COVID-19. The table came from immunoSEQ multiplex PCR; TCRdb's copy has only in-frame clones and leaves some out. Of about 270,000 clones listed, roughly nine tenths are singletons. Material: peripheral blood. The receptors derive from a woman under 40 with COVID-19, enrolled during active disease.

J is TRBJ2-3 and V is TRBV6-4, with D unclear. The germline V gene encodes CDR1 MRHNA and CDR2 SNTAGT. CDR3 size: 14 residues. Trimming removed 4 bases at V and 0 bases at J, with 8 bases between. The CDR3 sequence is CASSATTSTDTQYF. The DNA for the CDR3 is TGTGCCAGCAGTGCCACTACTAGCACAGATACGCAGTATTTT.

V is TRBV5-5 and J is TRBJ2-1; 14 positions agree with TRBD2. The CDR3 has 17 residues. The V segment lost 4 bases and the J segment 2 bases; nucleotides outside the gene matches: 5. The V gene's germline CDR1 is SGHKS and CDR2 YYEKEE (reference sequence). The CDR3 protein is CASSPRLAGGAYNEQFF. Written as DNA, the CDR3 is TGTGCCAGCAGCCCCAGACTAGCGGGGGGGGCCTACAATGAGCAGTTCTTC. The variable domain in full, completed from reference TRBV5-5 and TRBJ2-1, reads DAGVTQSPTHLIKTRGQQVTLRCSPISGHKSVSWYQQVLGQGPQFIFQYYEKEERGRGNFPDRFSARQFPNYSSELNVNALLLGDSALYLCASSPRLAGGAYNEQFFGPGTRLTVL.

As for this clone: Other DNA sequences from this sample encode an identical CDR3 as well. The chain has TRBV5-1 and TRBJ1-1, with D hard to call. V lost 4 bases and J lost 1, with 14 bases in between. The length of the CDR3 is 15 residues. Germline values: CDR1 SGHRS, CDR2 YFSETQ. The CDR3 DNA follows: TGCGCCAGCAGCCTAGGCGGGCGGGGGAACACTGAAGCTTTCTTT. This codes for CASSLGGRGNTEAFF.

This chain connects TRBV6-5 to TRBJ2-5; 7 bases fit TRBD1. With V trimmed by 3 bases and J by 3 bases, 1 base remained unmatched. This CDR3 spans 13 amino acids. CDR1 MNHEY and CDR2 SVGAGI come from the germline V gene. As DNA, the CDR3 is TGTGCCAGCAGTTATGACAGGGAAGAGACCCAGTACTTC. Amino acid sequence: CASSYDREETQYF.

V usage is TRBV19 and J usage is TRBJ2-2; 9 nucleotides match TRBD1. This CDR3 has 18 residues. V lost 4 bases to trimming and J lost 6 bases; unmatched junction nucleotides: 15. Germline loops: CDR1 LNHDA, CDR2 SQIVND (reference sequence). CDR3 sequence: CASSNRDRDLVHPGELFF. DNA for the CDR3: TGTGCCAGTAGTAACCGGGACAGGGATCTCGTACATCCCGGGGAGCTGTTTTTT.

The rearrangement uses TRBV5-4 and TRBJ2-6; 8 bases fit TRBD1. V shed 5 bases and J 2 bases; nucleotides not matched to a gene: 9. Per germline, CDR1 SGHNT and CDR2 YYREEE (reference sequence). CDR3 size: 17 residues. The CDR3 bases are TGTGCCAGCAGGGACGGACAGGGTCCAACTGGGGCCAACGTCCTGACTTTC. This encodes CASRDGQGPTGANVLTF.

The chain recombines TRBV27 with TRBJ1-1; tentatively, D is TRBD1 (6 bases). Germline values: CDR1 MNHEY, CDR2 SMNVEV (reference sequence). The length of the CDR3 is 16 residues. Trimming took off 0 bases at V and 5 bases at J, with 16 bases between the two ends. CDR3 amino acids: CASSLSWGGARTEAFF. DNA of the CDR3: TGTGCCAGCAGTTTATCTTGGGGGGGGGCCCGTACTGAAGCTTTCTTT.

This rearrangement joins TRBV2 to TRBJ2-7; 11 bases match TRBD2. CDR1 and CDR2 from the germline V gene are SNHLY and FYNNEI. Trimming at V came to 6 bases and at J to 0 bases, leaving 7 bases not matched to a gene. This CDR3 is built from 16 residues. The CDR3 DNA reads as TGTGCCAGCAGAGGCGGACTAGCGGGTGACTCCTACGAGCAGTACTTC. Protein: CASRGGLAGDSYEQYF. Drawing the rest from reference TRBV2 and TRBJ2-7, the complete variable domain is EPEVTQTPSHQVTQMGQEVILRCVPISNHLYFYWYRQILGQKVEFLVSFYNNEISEKSEIFDDQFSVERPDGSNFTLKIRSTKLEDSAMYFCASRGGLAGDSYEQYFGPGTRLTVT.

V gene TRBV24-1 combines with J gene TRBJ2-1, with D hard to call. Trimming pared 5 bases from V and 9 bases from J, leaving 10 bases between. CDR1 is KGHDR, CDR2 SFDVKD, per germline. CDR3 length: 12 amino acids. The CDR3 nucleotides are TGTGCCACCAGTGGAGGTCGGCGTGAGCAGTTCTTC. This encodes CATSGGRREQFF.

CDR3 residues: CASSLLKSRDEQYF. CDR3 coding DNA: TGTGCCAGTAGTTTACTAAAATCGCGCGACGAGCAGTACTTC. The V call is TRBV19, the J call TRBJ2-7, with no clear D. Germline V gene data show CDR1 as LNHDA and CDR2 as SQIVND (reference sequence). The CDR3 spans 14 residues. The V gene lost 5 bases and the J gene lost 5 bases, with 16 bases spanning the gap.

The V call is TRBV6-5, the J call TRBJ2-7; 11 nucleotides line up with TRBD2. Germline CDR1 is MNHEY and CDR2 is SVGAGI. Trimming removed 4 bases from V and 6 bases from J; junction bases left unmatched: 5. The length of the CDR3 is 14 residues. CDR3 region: CASSLLAGASEQYF. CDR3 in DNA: TGTGCCAGCAGTTTACTAGCGGGAGCCTCCGAGCAGTACTTC.

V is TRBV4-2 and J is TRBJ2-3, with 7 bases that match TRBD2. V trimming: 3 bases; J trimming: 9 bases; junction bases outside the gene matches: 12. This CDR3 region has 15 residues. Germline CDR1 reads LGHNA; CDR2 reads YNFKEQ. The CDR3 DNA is TGTGCCAGCAGCCAGAACAACGTGGGGGGGGGAACGCAGTATTTT. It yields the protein CASSQNNVGGGTQYF.

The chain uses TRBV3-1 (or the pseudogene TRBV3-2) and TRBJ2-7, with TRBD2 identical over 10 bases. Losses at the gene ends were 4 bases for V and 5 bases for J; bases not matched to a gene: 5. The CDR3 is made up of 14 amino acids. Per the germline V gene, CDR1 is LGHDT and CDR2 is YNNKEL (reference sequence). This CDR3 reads CASSRSGGAHEQYF. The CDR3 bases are TGTGCCAGCAGCCGGAGCGGGGGGGCACACGAGCAGTACTTC.

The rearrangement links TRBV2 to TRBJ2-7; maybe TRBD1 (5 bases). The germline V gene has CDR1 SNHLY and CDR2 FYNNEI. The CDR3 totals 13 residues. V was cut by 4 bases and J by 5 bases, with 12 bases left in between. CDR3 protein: CASSAIREDEQYF. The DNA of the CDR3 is TGTGCCAGCAGTGCGATCAGGGAAGACGAGCAGTACTTC.

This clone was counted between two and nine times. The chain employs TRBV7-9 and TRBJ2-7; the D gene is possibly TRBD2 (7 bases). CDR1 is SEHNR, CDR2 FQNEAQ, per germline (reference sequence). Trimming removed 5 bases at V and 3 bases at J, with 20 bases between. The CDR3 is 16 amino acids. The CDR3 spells CASSGGVGQTVYEQYF. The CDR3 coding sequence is TGTGCCAGCAGCGGGGGGGTAGGACAGACAGTCTACGAGCAGTACTTC.

Written as DNA, the CDR3 is TGTGCCAGCTCACCAGCAGGGTTGGGCAATGAGCAGTTCTTC. Protein product: CASSPAGLGNEQFF. The chain employs TRBV18 and TRBJ2-1; possibly TRBD1 for D (5 bases). V dropped 2 bases and J dropped 6 bases, with 11 bases sitting between them. There are 14 residues in the CDR3. Germline CDR1 KGHSH, CDR2 LQKENI.

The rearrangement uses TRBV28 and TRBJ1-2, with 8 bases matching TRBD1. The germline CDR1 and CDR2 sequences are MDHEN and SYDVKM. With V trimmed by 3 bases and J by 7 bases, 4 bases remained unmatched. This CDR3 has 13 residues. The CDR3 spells CASSFQGALGYTF. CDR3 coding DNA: TGTGCCAGCAGTTTCCAGGGGGCACTTGGCTACACCTTC.

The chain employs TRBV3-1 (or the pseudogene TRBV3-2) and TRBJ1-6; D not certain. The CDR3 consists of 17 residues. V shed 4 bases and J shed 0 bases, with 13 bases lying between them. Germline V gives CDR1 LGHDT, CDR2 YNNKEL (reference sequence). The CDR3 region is CASSRRPASSYNSPLHF. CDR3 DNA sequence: TGTGCCAGCAGCCGCCGGCCAGCGAGCTCCTATAATTCACCCCTCCACTTT.